This TCR beta chain was observed in a study of cytomegalovirus exposure and HLA in healthy donors. Findings and caveats of the study: In a later analysis, first-cohort TCR clusters were found to tend to co-occur in the 120 or so validation repertoires. In vitro confirmation showed a few CMV-associated chains to be CMV antigen specific. A list of about 180 TCR beta chains associated with cytomegalovirus was given. Cytomegalovirus status was reportedly diagnosed by the classifier with high sensitivity and specificity.

Profiling relied on immunoSEQ multiplex PCR, and the TCRdb table lists in-frame clones only, not all of them. The sample has some 140,000 clones, nearly 90% seen once. This clone was seen a handful of times. Antigen unknown. The CDR3 has 18 residues. Germline V gene data show CDR1 as LNHDA and CDR2 as SQIVND (reference sequence). Trimming took 5 bases from V and 0 from J, leaving 17 bases between them. The chain combines TRBV19 with TRBJ1-6, with D perhaps matching TRBD1 (5 bases). Specimen: PBMCs. The receptor comes from a woman between 18 and 30 years old in good health and CMV-seropositive. In DNA form, the CDR3 reads TGTGCCAGTAGTCCTGACAGACTGTCGAGCTCCTATAATTCACCCCTCCACTTT. Translated, it gives CASSPDRLSSSYNSPLHF. The full variable domain, rest sourced from reference TRBV19 and TRBJ1-6, is DGGITQSPKYLFRKEGQNVTLSCEQNLNHDAMYWYRQDPGQGLRLIYYSQIVNDFQKGDIAEGYSVSREKKESFPLTVTSAQKNPTAFYLCASSPDRLSSSYNSPLHFGNGTRLTVT.